The 13 T cell receptor beta chains given below trace back to one sample, sequenced in a study of cytomegalovirus exposure and HLA in healthy donors. Generated by immunoSEQ multiplex PCR, the TCRdb table keeps only in-frame clones and is missing some. The data contain about 55,000 clones, 90% of them singletons. Specimen: PBMCs. These receptors came from a man aged 18-30 years in good health and CMV-seronegative.

The J gene is TRBJ2-1, the V gene TRBV6-1; TRBD2 might be the D (5 bases). The CDR3 extends over 16 amino acids. Germline V gene sequence: CDR1 MNHNS, CDR2 SASEGT. With 2 bases removed from V and 2 bases from J, the gap between germline ends came to 13 bases. The CDR3 DNA is TGTGCCAGCAGTGAAATTACTAGTAGGGCCTACAATGAGCAGTTCTTC. It specifies CASSEITSRAYNEQFF.

V usage is TRBV7-6 and J usage is TRBJ2-7; 11 nucleotides agree with TRBD2. V dropped 0 bases and J dropped 7; count of bases not matched to a gene: 5. This CDR3 contains 15 residues. Germline V gene sequence: CDR1 SGHVS, CDR2 FNYEAQ. The DNA of the CDR3 is TGTGCCAGCAGCTTAGCGACTAGCGGGATAGGTGAGCAGTACTTC. Residues: CASSLATSGIGEQYF.

This rearrangement joins TRBV5-5 to TRBJ1-5; the match to TRBD1 covers 8 bases. The germline gives CDR1 SGHKS, CDR2 YYEKEE (reference sequence). Losses at the gene ends were 1 base for V and 2 bases for J; bases not matched to a gene: 2. This CDR3 has 15 residues. This chain's CDR3 is CASSLLGQGNQPQHF. As DNA, the CDR3 is TGTGCCAGCAGCTTGTTGGGACAGGGCAATCAGCCCCAGCATTTT. The complete variable domain, with remaining parts taken from reference TRBV5-5 and TRBJ1-5, reads DAGVTQSPTHLIKTRGQQVTLRCSPISGHKSVSWYQQVLGQGPQFIFQYYEKEERGRGNFPDRFSARQFPNYSSELNVNALLLGDSALYLCASSLLGQGNQPQHFGDGTRLSIL.

The V call is TRBV28, the J call TRBJ1-1; 7 positions agree with TRBD1. Germline CDR1 and CDR2: MDHEN and SYDVKM. This CDR3 spans 15 amino acids. J gave up 3 bases and V 4 bases, and 8 bases lay outside the gene matches. The CDR3 DNA reads TGTGCCAGCAGTTCAGACAGGGAGGCAGACACTGAAGCTTTCTTT. As protein: CASSSDREADTEAFF.

This chain uses TRBV19 with TRBJ2-5, with D perhaps TRBD1 (5 bases). Looked up from germline, CDR1 is LNHDA and CDR2 is SQIVND (reference sequence). The CDR3 sequence is 14 residues long. Trimming pared 5 bases from V and 1 base from J, leaving 11 bases between. The CDR3, as DNA: TGTGCCAGTAGTCGGAGACAGACCCAAGAGACCCAGTACTTC. Translating it yields CASSRRQTQETQYF.

Here the CDR3 reads CASSVGQHYGYTF. CDR3 coding DNA: TGCGCCAGCAGTGTGGGCCAGCACTATGGCTACACCTTC. The chain links TRBV10-1 to TRBJ1-2, with D uncertain. CDR1 is WNHNN, CDR2 SYGVQD, per germline (reference sequence). The CDR3 runs to 13 residues. The ends were cut back, 4 bases at V and 3 bases at J, with 9 bases in the middle.

The V call is TRBV6-1, the J call TRBJ2-7; TRBD1 matches 7 bases. The CDR3 has 14 amino acids. The junction had 3 bases not matched to a gene; V was cut back by 2 bases and J by 2 bases. Germline V gene lookup returns CDR1 MNHNS and CDR2 SASEGT. CDR3 coding DNA: TGTGCCAGCAGTGAATGGACAGGAACCTACGAGCAGTACTTC. Protein sequence: CASSEWTGTYEQYF.

The chain uses TRBV28 and TRBJ2-3; D perhaps matches TRBD1 (6 bases). Germline values: CDR1 MDHEN, CDR2 SYDVKM. The CDR3 contains 12 residues. Trimming pared 6 bases from V and 5 bases from J, leaving 9 bases between. CDR3 DNA sequence: TGTGCCAGCAGCGTCAGGGGAGATACGCAGTATTTT. This codes for CASSVRGDTQYF. The full variable domain, with the rest looked up from reference TRBV28 and TRBJ2-3, is DVKVTQSSRYLVKRTGEKVFLECVQDMDHENMFWYRQDPGLGLRLIYFSYDVKMKEKGDIPEGYSVSREKKERFSLILESASTNQTSMYLCASSVRGDTQYFGPGTRLTVL.

The J gene is TRBJ2-7, the V gene TRBV28, with D possibly being TRBD1 (5 bases). This CDR3 contains 14 residues. The germline V and J ends were trimmed by 3 bases and 4 bases, with 13 bases remaining between them. Germline V lookup: CDR1 MDHEN, CDR2 SYDVKM. The CDR3 DNA sequence: TGTGCCAGCAGTTTTCAGAGACAGAAGTACGAGCAGTACTTC. Amino acid sequence: CASSFQRQKYEQYF.

This clone was seen only a few times. CDR3 coding DNA: TGTGCCAGCAGCAATCATGTAGATGAGCAGTTCTTC. It yields the protein CASSNHVDEQFF. The V gene is TRBV11-1, the J gene TRBJ2-1; D unresolved. V was clipped by 5 bases and J by 8 bases, with 10 bases between them. Germline-derived CDR1 and CDR2 are SGHAT and FQDESV (reference sequence). The CDR3 has 12 amino acids.

The rearrangement links TRBV7-8 to TRBJ1-1; D is uncertain. Germline CDR1 and CDR2: SGHVS and FQNEAQ. V was cut by 5 bases and J by 1 base, with 11 bases left in between. This CDR3 contains 14 residues. CDR3 DNA: TGTGCCAGCAGCCCAACCGCAGGGAACACTGAAGCTTTCTTT. This encodes CASSPTAGNTEAFF.

This chain links TRBV5-4 with TRBJ2-5, with a weak D call TRBD2 (5 bases). The germline CDR1 and CDR2 sequences are SGHNT and YYREEE (reference sequence). Deletions cut 0 bases from V and 5 bases from J, with 14 bases between. This CDR3 comprises 15 residues. The CDR3 region is CASSLVGWGEETQYF. In DNA, the CDR3 is TGTGCCAGCAGCTTGGTGGGGTGGGGAGAGGAGACCCAGTACTTC.

V and J are TRBV7-3 and TRBJ2-6; TRBD1 matches at 8 bases. The V and J ends lost 3 bases and 3 bases, in that order; junction bases with no gene match: 4. The CDR3 runs 16 residues. Germline assignment: CDR1 SGHTA and CDR2 FQGTGA. This chain's CDR3 is CASSFQGAGGANVLTF. In nucleotides, the CDR3 is TGTGCCAGCAGCTTTCAGGGGGCGGGTGGGGCCAACGTCCTGACTTTC.